This note documents a single T cell receptor (beta chain) sequence. Its target is not known. This entry belongs to a study of blood T cells in healthy people across ages. Study-wide results and limits: Among T cells, TCR beta diversity per million cells dropped roughly linearly as age rose. The study found TCR beta diversity correlated strongly with naive T cell percentage.

For the second PCR, which ran for about 6 to 12 cycles, a sample-barcoded 5' primer and a J-beta primer mix were used. TCRdb analysed the 5' RACE reads with MiXCR anew, one entry per CDR3 protein. The top ten hold roughly 13% of the sample, which has about a million distinct CDR3 sequences, under 50% seen once. The CDR3 extends over 13 amino acids. Germline V gene data show CDR1 as MNHEY and CDR2 as SVGEGT. Trimming took 6 bases from V and 7 from J, leaving 13 bases between them. The clonotype originates from a man aged 25 to 40 in good health. The sample taken for sequencing was blood. V usage is TRBV6-2 or TRBV6-3 and J usage is TRBJ2-1, with D tentatively TRBD1 (6 bases). The CDR3 bases are TGTGCCAGCAGGCTAACAGGGATGAATGAGCAGTTCTTC. It specifies CASRLTGMNEQFF.